Each of the 28 T cell receptor beta chains below was sequenced from the same sample in a study of blood T cell repertoires in COVID-19. Clones were read by immunoSEQ multiplex PCR, and TCRdb kept only the in-frame ones, dropping some. Here the sample spans roughly 110,000 clones, roughly 84% being singletons. The material sequenced was peripheral blood. These receptor sequences come from a human donor in a cohort sampled during active COVID-19.

The chain uses TRBV6-6 and TRBJ1-2; a weak D match, TRBD1 (6 bases). The germline gives CDR1 MNHNY, CDR2 SVGAGI (reference sequence). Trimming took off 2 bases at V and 5 bases at J, with 12 bases between the two ends. This CDR3 is built from 14 residues. The CDR3 sequence is CASSYEGQFYGYTF. The CDR3 DNA sequence: TGTGCCAGCAGTTACGAAGGACAGTTTTATGGCTACACCTTC.

The table lists this clone with a count of one. The V gene is TRBV18, the J gene TRBJ2-7, with a possible D match to TRBD1 (5 bases). Germline lookup yields CDR1 KGHSH and CDR2 LQKENI. V lost 3 bases and J 2 bases, leaving 14 bases between the germline ends. The CDR3 spans 15 residues. CDR3 sequence: CASSPHDSLPYEQYV. DNA for the CDR3: TGTGCCAGCTCACCCCATGACAGTCTACCCTACGAGCAGTACGTC.

The chain is built from TRBV3-1 (or the pseudogene TRBV3-2) and TRBJ2-3, with D tentatively TRBD2 (6 bases). The CDR3 extends over 16 amino acids. V was cut by 0 bases and J by 3 bases, with 13 bases left in between. The germline V gene encodes CDR1 LGHDT and CDR2 YNNKEL (reference sequence). CDR3 nucleotide sequence: TGTGCCAGCAGCCAAGATCCGGGAGAGGGAACAGATACGCAGTATTTT. This encodes CASSQDPGEGTDTQYF.

The chain uses TRBV10-3 and TRBJ1-1, with D hard to call. CDR1 is ENHRY and CDR2 is SYGVKD in the germline V gene. This CDR3 has 13 residues. With 8 bases removed from V and 3 bases from J, the gap between germline ends came to 13 bases. The CDR3 sequence: CAIFSGLDTEAFF. The DNA for the CDR3 is TGTGCCATCTTTTCAGGTTTGGACACTGAAGCTTTCTTT.

The gene calls are TRBV7-9 and TRBJ1-5, with TRBD1 matching 8 bases. V shed 3 bases and J 1 base; nucleotides not matched to a gene: 2. CDR1 and CDR2 from the germline V gene are SEHNR and FQNEAQ (reference sequence). The CDR3 loop spans 15 amino acids. CDR3 in DNA: TGTGCCAGCAGCTTTACAGGGGGAAGCAATCAGCCCCAGCATTTT. Amino acids: CASSFTGGSNQPQHF.

The rearrangement uses TRBV10-3 and TRBJ2-2; no clear D. Germline CDR1 reads ENHRY; CDR2 reads SYGVKD. V was pared by 0 bases and J by 0 bases, with 8 bases between. The CDR3 runs 16 residues. CDR3 bases: TGTGCCATCAGTGAGTCATCAGGAACGAACACCGGGGAGCTGTTTTTT. This translates into CAISESSGTNTGELFF.

The chain carries TRBV28 and TRBJ1-3; 8 positions match TRBD1. Germline assignment: CDR1 MDHEN and CDR2 SYDVKM. The CDR3 is 16 residues long. V shed 10 bases and J 1 base; nucleotides not matched to a gene: 12. CDR3 DNA sequence: TGTGCCACCCGAAGCGGGGACAGGATGTCTGGAAACACCATATATTTT. It is translated as CATRSGDRMSGNTIYF. The full variable domain, its missing parts supplied by reference TRBV28 and TRBJ1-3, is DVKVTQSSRYLVKRTGEKVFLECVQDMDHENMFWYRQDPGLGLRLIYFSYDVKMKEKGDIPEGYSVSREKKERFSLILESASTNQTSMYLCATRSGDRMSGNTIYFGEGSWLTVV.

About this clone: Within the sample, other DNA sequences also encode this same CDR3. The chain couples TRBV11-2 to TRBJ1-1, with 7 bases that match TRBD1. The germline V gene has CDR1 SGHAT and CDR2 FQNNGV. The J segment lost 5 bases and the V segment lost 1 base, leaving 4 bases of the junction unmatched. The CDR3 length is 14 residues. The CDR3 loop is CASSLGQGGTEAFF. The CDR3 DNA sequence: TGTGCCAGCAGCTTAGGACAGGGTGGGACTGAAGCTTTCTTT. Full variable domain (rest looked up from reference TRBV11-2 and TRBJ1-1): EAGVAQSPRYKIIEKRQSVAFWCNPISGHATLYWYQQILGQGPKLLIQFQNNGVVDDSQLPKDRFSAERLKGVDSTLKIQPAKLEDSAVYLCASSLGQGGTEAFFGQGTRLTVV.

This chain uses TRBV21-1 with TRBJ1-6; TRBD1, the table's D call, lacks a check against the DNA. TRBV21-1 is a documented pseudogene. This CDR3 has 15 amino acids. The CDR3 is CASSKRQGAHSPLHF. The CDR3 nucleotides read TGTGCCAGCAGCAAACGGCAGGGGGCGCATTCACCCCTCCACTTT.

The gene calls are TRBV5-6 and TRBJ1-6; tentative D call: TRBD1 (6 bases). Trimming removed 7 bases from V and 3 bases from J, with 14 bases in between. Germline CDR1 SGHDT, CDR2 YYEEEE. The CDR3 extends over 15 amino acids. CDR3 protein: CASSRDNFYNSPLHF. For the CDR3, the DNA is TGTGCCAGCTCCCGGGACAACTTCTATAATTCACCCCTCCACTTT.

The sample holds one count of this clone. This chain connects TRBV7-3 to TRBJ2-3; TRBD2 matches 8 bases. The V and J ends lost 7 bases and 0 bases, in that order; junction bases with no gene match: 6. The CDR3 consists of 15 residues. The germline CDR1 and CDR2 sequences are SGHTA and FQGTGA. In nucleotides, the CDR3 is TGTGCCAGCAAGAGTAGCGGGGCTAGCACAGATACGCAGTATTTT. Translating gives CASKSSGASTDTQYF.

This clone was counted between two and nine times. J is TRBJ1-1 and V is TRBV6-2 or TRBV6-3; a weak D match, TRBD1 (6 bases). The ends were cut back, 5 bases at V and 4 bases at J, with 8 bases in the middle. In germline, CDR1 is MNHEY, CDR2 SVGEGT. This CDR3 is 12 amino acids long. The CDR3 DNA is TGTGCCAGCAGTAGAGGGGGCACTGAAGCTTTCTTT. This sequence encodes CASSRGGTEAFF.

On this clone itself: Other DNA sequences in the same sample also yield this CDR3. CDR3 DNA sequence: TGTGCCACCTCGCGCGGGACAGGGAACACTGAAGCTTTCTTT. Residues: CATSRGTGNTEAFF. The chain couples TRBV24-1 to TRBJ1-1, with TRBD1 matching over 8 bases. CDR3 size: 14 residues. V dropped 9 bases and J dropped 1; count of bases not matched to a gene: 6. CDR1 and CDR2 from the germline V gene are KGHDR and SFDVKD.

This chain links TRBV7-2 with TRBJ2-5; 7 bases map to TRBD2. Germline V gives CDR1 SGHTA, CDR2 FQGNSA. Germline trimming cut 1 base from V and 10 bases from J; bases unmatched to any gene: 9. The CDR3 has 14 amino acids. The CDR3 DNA sequence: TGTGCCAGCAGCTTAGGGGCAGCGGCGGGGGACCAGTACTTC. Protein product: CASSLGAAAGDQYF.

This clone was recorded only once. The V and J genes are TRBV27 and TRBJ2-2; 7 positions agree with TRBD1. V gave up 4 bases and J gave up 5 bases; unmatched junction bases: 7. Germline lookup yields CDR1 MNHEY and CDR2 SMNVEV (reference sequence). The CDR3 spans 15 residues. CDR3 in amino acids: CASSSTGLGTGELFF. The CDR3 nucleotides are TGTGCCAGCAGTTCGACAGGGCTTGGGACCGGGGAGCTGTTTTTT.

The V gene is TRBV7-2, the J gene TRBJ2-5; 10 bases match TRBD1. V gave up 5 bases and J gave up 5 bases; unmatched junction bases: 5. There are 14 residues in the CDR3. The germline CDR1 and CDR2 sequences are SGHTA and FQGNSA. The CDR3 region is CASSLTGGLETQYF. The CDR3 DNA follows: TGTGCCAGCAGCCTGACAGGGGGCTTGGAGACCCAGTACTTC.

This clone was seen once. The genes are TRBV28 and TRBJ1-4; tentative D call: TRBD1 (6 bases). V was trimmed by 5 bases and J by 7 bases, leaving 32 bases between them. The CDR3 is 20 residues long. Germline CDR1 reads MDHEN; CDR2 reads SYDVKM. CDR3 in amino acids: CASSPRTLRDISIIVEKLFF. CDR3 in DNA: TGTGCCAGCAGTCCCCGCACTCTCCGGGACATATCTATTATAGTTGAAAAACTGTTTTTT.

The V and J genes are TRBV2 and TRBJ2-5, with D possibly TRBD2 on 5 matching bases. Trimming cost V 2 bases and J 9 bases, with 16 bases left between them. Germline V CDR1 and CDR2: SNHLY, FYNNEI. The length of the CDR3 is 14 residues. The CDR3 reads CASSESAGWGAQYF. CDR3 in DNA: TGTGCCAGCAGTGAATCGGCGGGCTGGGGAGCCCAGTACTTC.

The V gene is TRBV6-2 or TRBV6-3, the J gene TRBJ1-1; the D is unclear. CDR3 size: 13 residues. Trimming cost V 1 base and J 1 base, with 4 bases left between them. Looked up from germline, CDR1 is MNHEY and CDR2 is SVGEGT. Here the CDR3 reads CASSYFRNTEAFF. CDR3 bases: TGTGCCAGCAGTTACTTCAGGAACACTGAAGCTTTCTTT.

The chain joins TRBV6-1 to TRBJ1-1; TRBD1 might be the D (5 bases). CDR3 length: 14 amino acids. Germline lookup yields CDR1 MNHNS and CDR2 SASEGT. V shed 3 bases and J shed 2 bases, with 10 bases lying between them. CDR3 region: CASSDPRVNTEAFF. The CDR3 DNA reads as TGTGCCAGCAGTGACCCCAGGGTTAACACTGAAGCTTTCTTT.

V gene TRBV4-3 combines with J gene TRBJ1-4, with a tentative D call TRBD1 (5 bases). The CDR3 contains 16 residues. The germline CDR1 and CDR2 sequences are LGHNA and YSLEER. Trimming shortened V by 0 bases and J by 8 bases, and 16 bases separated the two germline ends. Written as DNA, the CDR3 is TGCGCCAGCAGCCAAGATCATGGGGCGCCGAGAGAAAAACTGTTTTTT. Its protein is CASSQDHGAPREKLFF.

The chain carries TRBV5-6 and TRBJ2-2; a weak D match, TRBD2 (6 bases). The CDR3 consists of 18 residues. Germline values: CDR1 SGHDT, CDR2 YYEEEE. V shed 1 base and J shed 0 bases, with 16 bases lying between them. The chain's CDR3 is CASSLKWRENTNTGELFF. The CDR3 DNA reads as TGTGCCAGCAGCTTGAAGTGGCGGGAAAACACGAACACCGGGGAGCTGTTTTTT. Based on the CDR3 plus reference TRBV5-6 and TRBJ2-2, the full variable domain is DAGVTQSPTHLIKTRGQQVTLRCSPKSGHDTVSWYQQALGQGPQFIFQYYEEEERQRGNFPDRFSGHQFPNYSSELNVNALLLGDSALYLCASSLKWRENTNTGELFFGEGSRLTVL.

The rearrangement joins TRBV20-1 to TRBJ1-5, with TRBD1 as a possible D gene (5 bases). The germline gives CDR1 DFQATT, CDR2 SNEGSKA (reference sequence). The CDR3 runs to 13 residues. With 3 bases removed from V and 11 bases from J, the gap between germline ends came to 17 bases. CDR3 in amino acids: CSASSGLSGTQHF. The CDR3 nucleotides are TGCAGTGCTAGTTCGGGACTCTCTGGAACCCAGCATTTT.

The rearrangement joins TRBV6-5 to TRBJ2-3; 12 nucleotides align to TRBD2. The CDR3 sequence is 16 residues long. Germline lookup yields CDR1 MNHEY and CDR2 SVGAGI. J gave up 0 bases and V 2 bases, and 0 bases lay outside the gene matches. CDR3 bases: TGTGCCAGCAGTTACGGACTAGCGGGAAGCACAGATACGCAGTATTTT. This encodes CASSYGLAGSTDTQYF.

The J gene is TRBJ2-3, the V gene TRBV7-2, with D hard to call. Germline V gene sequence: CDR1 SGHTA, CDR2 FQGNSA. This CDR3 comprises 12 residues. Trimming pared 7 bases from V and 5 bases from J, leaving 10 bases between. CDR3 sequence reads: CASTDWKDTQYF. As DNA, the CDR3 is TGTGCCAGCACCGACTGGAAAGATACGCAGTATTTT.

This clone was counted a single time. This sample includes further DNA sequences coding for the same CDR3. The V gene is TRBV7-2, the J gene TRBJ2-4; TRBD1 matches at 9 bases. Germline assignment: CDR1 SGHTA and CDR2 FQGNSA. Germline trimming cut 5 bases from V and 7 bases from J; bases unmatched to any gene: 6. The CDR3 loop spans 14 amino acids. This CDR3 is CASSITGTGNIQYF. CDR3 DNA: TGTGCCAGCAGCATTACCGGGACAGGGAACATTCAGTACTTC.

This clone showed up just once. The chain recombines TRBV6-4 with TRBJ1-2; D remains ambiguous. CDR1 is MRHNA, CDR2 SNTAGT, per germline. CDR3 size: 14 residues. The V gene lost 6 bases and the J gene lost 11 bases, with 22 bases spanning the gap. The CDR3 here is CASRQNVGRSGYTF. The CDR3 DNA follows: TGTGCCAGCAGACAGAACGTCGGCAGGTCTGGTTACACCTTC.

Written as DNA, the CDR3 is TGTGCCAGCTCAGAAGCCGGGTCGAATTCACCCCTCCACTTT. Translation gives CASSEAGSNSPLHF. This chain links TRBV18 with TRBJ1-6; no reliable D call. Trimming cost V 5 bases and J 7 bases, with 12 bases left between them. The V gene's germline CDR1 is KGHSH and CDR2 LQKENI. The CDR3 contains 14 residues. Drawing the rest from reference TRBV18 and TRBJ1-6, the complete variable domain is NAGVMQNPRHLVRRRGQEARLRCSPMKGHSHVYWYRQLPEEGLKFMVYLQKENIIDESGMPKERFSAEFPKEGPSILRIQQVVRGDSAAYFCASSEAGSNSPLHFGNGTRLTVT.